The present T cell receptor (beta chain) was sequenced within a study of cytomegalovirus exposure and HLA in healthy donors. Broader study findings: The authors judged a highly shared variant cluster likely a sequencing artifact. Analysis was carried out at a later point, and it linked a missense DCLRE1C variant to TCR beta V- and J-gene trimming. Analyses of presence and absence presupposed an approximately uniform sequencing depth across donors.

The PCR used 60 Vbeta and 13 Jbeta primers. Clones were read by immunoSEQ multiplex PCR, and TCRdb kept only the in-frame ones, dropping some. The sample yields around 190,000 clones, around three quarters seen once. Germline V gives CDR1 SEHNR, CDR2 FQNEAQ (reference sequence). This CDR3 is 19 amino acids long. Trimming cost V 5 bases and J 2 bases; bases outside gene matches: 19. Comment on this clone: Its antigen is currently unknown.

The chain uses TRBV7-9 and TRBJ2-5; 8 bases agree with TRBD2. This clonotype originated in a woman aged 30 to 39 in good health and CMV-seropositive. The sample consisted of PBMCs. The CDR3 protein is CASSAPSGGGGWKQETQYF. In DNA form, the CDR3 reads TGTGCCAGCAGCGCGCCGAGCGGGGGAGGCGGGTGGAAGCAAGAGACCCAGTACTTC.